This paragraph covers one TCR beta chain sequence. Its antigen is unidentified. Different DNA sequences within this sample yield the same CDR3. The CDR3 covers 11 residues. Trimming took off 0 bases at V and 5 bases at J, with 4 bases between the two ends. Germline V gives CDR1 GTSNPN, CDR2 SVGIG (reference sequence). The sample belongs to a study of shared clonotypes between healthy human individuals. Study observations and caveats: Few donors limited the genetic and exposure-history diversity represented.

Replicate PCRs run on unsorted PBMC used around 0.3 ug DNA, which was tens of thousands of T cell genomes. Original methodology: ImmunoSEQ output held junction-only sequences without quality scores, so filtering differed. Measured with immunoSEQ multiplex PCR; TCRdb has only the in-frame clones, and not every one. Clone size and V and J calls were adopted from that table, with D and trimming inferred from the DNA. The table lists hundreds of thousands of clones, 70% to 80% of them singletons. The study drew all its donors from Caucasian adults living in Nashville, Tennessee. The origin of this receptor is a woman in her forties in good health. Some clones in this sample may be carry-over from other donors' samples. Material: PBMCs. V usage is TRBV30 and J usage is TRBJ2-5; no clear D. The CDR3 DNA reads as TGTGCCTGGAGTGTAGGGGAGACCCAGTACTTC. Protein sequence: CAWSVGETQYF.